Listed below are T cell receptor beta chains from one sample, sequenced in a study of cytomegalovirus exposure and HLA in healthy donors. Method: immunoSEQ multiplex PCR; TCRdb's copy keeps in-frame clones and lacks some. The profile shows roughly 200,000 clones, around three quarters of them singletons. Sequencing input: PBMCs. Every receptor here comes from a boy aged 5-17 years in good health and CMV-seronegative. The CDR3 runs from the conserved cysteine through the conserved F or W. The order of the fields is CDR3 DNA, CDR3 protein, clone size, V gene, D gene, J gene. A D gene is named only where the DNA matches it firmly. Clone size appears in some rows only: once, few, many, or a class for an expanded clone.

cdr3_nt: TGTGCCAGCAGCTTGGGGACAGGGGGCGGCGAGTTCTTC
cdr3_aa: CASSLGTGGGEFF
clone_size: -
v_call: TRBV5-4
d_call: TRBD1
j_call: TRBJ2-1

cdr3_nt: TGTGCCAGCAGACGACAGTACACCGGGGAGCTGTTTTTT
cdr3_aa: CASRRQYTGELFF
clone_size: once
v_call: TRBV6-1
d_call: -
j_call: TRBJ2-2

cdr3_nt: TGTGCCAGCAGTTACTCGAGCGGGGGCACAGATACGCAGTATTTT
cdr3_aa: CASSYSSGGTDTQYF
clone_size: -
v_call: TRBV6-6
d_call: TRBD2
j_call: TRBJ2-3

cdr3_nt: TGTGCCAGCAGCGCTCCCATTCTAGCGGGATCCAGCAATGAGCAGTTCTTC
cdr3_aa: CASSAPILAGSSNEQFF
clone_size: -
v_call: TRBV9
d_call: TRBD2
j_call: TRBJ2-1

cdr3_nt: TGTGCCAGTAGTTCCCCTTTAGACTACCTGAGCCCCACAGATACGCAGTATTTT
cdr3_aa: CASSSPLDYLSPTDTQYF
clone_size: few
v_call: TRBV19
d_call: -
j_call: TRBJ2-3

cdr3_nt: TGCGCCAGCAGCTTGGTACACTATGAGGGTGGGGGGACTGAAGCTTTCTTT
cdr3_aa: CASSLVHYEGGGTEAFF
clone_size: -
v_call: TRBV5-1
d_call: -
j_call: TRBJ1-1

cdr3_nt: TGTGCCAGTAGTCGGTCGACAGACACCTACGAGCGGCAGTACTTC
cdr3_aa: CASSRSTDTYERQYF
clone_size: -
v_call: TRBV19
d_call: -
j_call: TRBJ2-7

cdr3_nt: TGTGCCAGCAGTTTATCTCAGCGGGGGGGCCGTTACAATGAGCAGTTCTTC
cdr3_aa: CASSLSQRGGRYNEQFF
clone_size: -
v_call: TRBV27
d_call: TRBD2
j_call: TRBJ2-1

cdr3_nt: TGCGCCAGCAGCTCGATGGTGGGGGGGCTTACCTACGAGCAGTACTTC
cdr3_aa: CASSSMVGGLTYEQYF
clone_size: -
v_call: TRBV5-1
d_call: -
j_call: TRBJ2-7

cdr3_nt: TGTGCCAGCAGTTTGAGAGTCGGTGATCGAGAGCAGTTCTTC
cdr3_aa: CASSLRVGDREQFF
clone_size: -
v_call: TRBV27
d_call: -
j_call: TRBJ2-1

cdr3_nt: TGTGCCAGCAGCAAAGACAGGCGGGAGAACTCTGGGGCCAACGTCCTGACTTTC
cdr3_aa: CASSKDRRENSGANVLTF
clone_size: once
v_call: TRBV5-6
d_call: -
j_call: TRBJ2-6

cdr3_nt: TGTGCCATAAGACAGGGGGTGAACACTGAAGCTTTCTTT
cdr3_aa: CAIRQGVNTEAFF
clone_size: -
v_call: TRBV10-3
d_call: TRBD1
j_call: TRBJ1-1

cdr3_nt: TGTGCCTGGACCAGAGGGAGCCGGGTGGAGACCCAGTACTTC
cdr3_aa: CAWTRGSRVETQYF
clone_size: -
v_call: TRBV30
d_call: -
j_call: TRBJ2-5

cdr3_nt: TGTGCCAGCAGCCGCTCGACAGGGGGCGATGTCTATGGCTACACCTTC
cdr3_aa: CASSRSTGGDVYGYTF
clone_size: -
v_call: TRBV7-2
d_call: TRBD1
j_call: TRBJ1-2

cdr3_nt: TGTGCCAGCAGCCTCAGACTCTCCACTAGCACAGATACGCAGTATTTT
cdr3_aa: CASSLRLSTSTDTQYF
clone_size: -
v_call: TRBV9
d_call: -
j_call: TRBJ2-3

cdr3_nt: TGTGCCAGCAGCTCGACAGGGTTAAATAATTCACCCCTCCACTTT
cdr3_aa: CASSSTGLNNSPLHF
clone_size: -
v_call: TRBV7-2
d_call: TRBD1
j_call: TRBJ1-6

cdr3_nt: TGTGCCAGCAGTAGAACAGGGTTGAACACTGAAGCTTTCTTT
cdr3_aa: CASSRTGLNTEAFF
clone_size: few
v_call: TRBV6-1
d_call: -
j_call: TRBJ1-1

cdr3_nt: TGTGCCAGCAGCTTAGGGGGAGGGATGAACACTGAAGCTTTCTTT
cdr3_aa: CASSLGGGMNTEAFF
clone_size: -
v_call: TRBV7-2
d_call: -
j_call: TRBJ1-1

cdr3_nt: TGCGCCAGCAGTCAGCGAACAGGGATAAGCAATCAGCCCCAGCATTTT
cdr3_aa: CASSQRTGISNQPQHF
clone_size: -
v_call: TRBV23-1
d_call: -
j_call: TRBJ1-5

cdr3_nt: TGCGCCAGCAGCTTAGGACAGGGGGCACTACCTGAAGCTTTCTTT
cdr3_aa: CASSLGQGALPEAFF
clone_size: -
v_call: TRBV13
d_call: TRBD1
j_call: TRBJ1-1

cdr3_nt: TGTGCCAGCAGTTTATCGTACGGCACTGAAGCTTTCTTT
cdr3_aa: CASSLSYGTEAFF
clone_size: -
v_call: TRBV27
d_call: -
j_call: TRBJ1-1

cdr3_nt: TGTGCCAGCAGCTCGATTAGCGGGAGGGCCTACAATGAGCAGTTCTTC
cdr3_aa: CASSSISGRAYNEQFF
clone_size: once
v_call: TRBV7-9
d_call: TRBD2
j_call: TRBJ2-1

cdr3_nt: TGTGCCAGCAGTTCCGCTCGGACAGGGGAGGCCCAGCATTTT
cdr3_aa: CASSSARTGEAQHF
clone_size: -
v_call: TRBV5-6
d_call: TRBD1
j_call: TRBJ1-5

cdr3_nt: TGTGCCAGCAGCGCCCCCGGCCATCGGGGAGAGACCCAGTACTTC
cdr3_aa: CASSAPGHRGETQYF
clone_size: -
v_call: TRBV9
d_call: -
j_call: TRBJ2-5

cdr3_nt: TGTGCCAGCAGTTCCCGAGGGTCCACAGCTGATGGAAACACCACATATTTT
cdr3_aa: CASSSRGSTADGNTTYF
clone_size: -
v_call: TRBV27
d_call: -
j_call: TRBJ1-3

cdr3_nt: TGTGCCAGCAGTGGCCGCGGAGATAGCGGGAGTAACGAGCAGTACTTC
cdr3_aa: CASSGRGDSGSNEQYF
clone_size: once
v_call: TRBV2
d_call: TRBD2
j_call: TRBJ2-7

cdr3_nt: TGTGCCAGCAGCCCACTAGGGAGGGGGAGTGAAAAACTGTTTTTT
cdr3_aa: CASSPLGRGSEKLFF
clone_size: -
v_call: TRBV7-9
d_call: -
j_call: TRBJ1-4

cdr3_nt: TGTGCCAGCAGTTCGGGACTGTTCACAGATACGCAGTATTTT
cdr3_aa: CASSSGLFTDTQYF
clone_size: few
v_call: TRBV6-5
d_call: -
j_call: TRBJ2-3

cdr3_nt: TGTGCCAGCAGCTTCAGGGATCTGGTCGACGAGCAGTACTTC
cdr3_aa: CASSFRDLVDEQYF
clone_size: -
v_call: TRBV7-9
d_call: -
j_call: TRBJ2-7

cdr3_nt: TGTGCCAGCAGCCGTTGGGGGGACGGCTACACCTTC
cdr3_aa: CASSRWGDGYTF
clone_size: -
v_call: TRBV11-2
d_call: -
j_call: TRBJ1-2

cdr3_nt: TGTGCCAGTAGTGAGAACAGGGACTATGGCTACACCTTC
cdr3_aa: CASSENRDYGYTF
clone_size: -
v_call: TRBV19
d_call: -
j_call: TRBJ1-2

cdr3_nt: TGTGCCAGCAGCTTTACGACAGGGGATGAGCAGTACTTC
cdr3_aa: CASSFTTGDEQYF
clone_size: few
v_call: TRBV5-3
d_call: TRBD1
j_call: TRBJ2-7

cdr3_nt: TGTTCCAGCAGCTTAAGGGGCCCTTCCTACGAGCAGTACTTC
cdr3_aa: CSSSLRGPSYEQYF
clone_size: -
v_call: TRBV7-9
d_call: -
j_call: TRBJ2-7

cdr3_nt: TGTGCCAGCAGTTCCCCGGACAGAGATACGCAGTATTTT
cdr3_aa: CASSSPDRDTQYF
clone_size: -
v_call: TRBV28
d_call: -
j_call: TRBJ2-3

cdr3_nt: TGTGCCAGCAGCCCGGACAGGGTAAATCAGCCCCAGCATTTT
cdr3_aa: CASSPDRVNQPQHF
clone_size: -
v_call: TRBV28
d_call: TRBD1
j_call: TRBJ1-5

cdr3_nt: TGTGCCAGCAGCGTAGGGACAGGGGGTATTCAAGAGACCCAGTACTTC
cdr3_aa: CASSVGTGGIQETQYF
clone_size: -
v_call: TRBV9
d_call: TRBD1
j_call: TRBJ2-5

cdr3_nt: TGTGCCAGCAGCGGGTCCGGTGACAGACCCTTCATTTCACCCCTCCACTTT
cdr3_aa: CASSGSGDRPFISPLHF
clone_size: -
v_call: TRBV5-4
d_call: -
j_call: TRBJ1-6

cdr3_nt: TGTGCCAGCAGCCGACAGGCGGCGGACTCACCCCTCCACTTT
cdr3_aa: CASSRQAADSPLHF
clone_size: -
v_call: TRBV7-9
d_call: -
j_call: TRBJ1-6

cdr3_nt: TGTGCCAGTAGCCTTACAGGGAGATTTACCCACGAGCAGTACTTC
cdr3_aa: CASSLTGRFTHEQYF
clone_size: -
v_call: TRBV19
d_call: -
j_call: TRBJ2-7

cdr3_nt: TGTGCCACCCGACTATCAGGGGAAACTGAAGCTTTCTTT
cdr3_aa: CATRLSGETEAFF
clone_size: -
v_call: TRBV11-3
d_call: -
j_call: TRBJ1-1

cdr3_nt: TGCAGCGTCCCGGTAGCGGACTCCTACAATGAGCAGTTCTTC
cdr3_aa: CSVPVADSYNEQFF
clone_size: -
v_call: TRBV29-1
d_call: -
j_call: TRBJ2-1

cdr3_nt: TGTGCCAGCAGTGAGGGCATAACAACACAAGCTTTCTTT
cdr3_aa: CASSEGITTQAFF
clone_size: -
v_call: TRBV6-1
d_call: -
j_call: TRBJ1-1

cdr3_nt: TGTGCCATCAGCACCCACCCGGGGACTAGCGTCGAGGACACCGGGGAGCTGTTTTTT
cdr3_aa: CAISTHPGTSVEDTGELFF
clone_size: -
v_call: TRBV10-3
d_call: TRBD2
j_call: TRBJ2-2

cdr3_nt: TGTGCCAGTAGTGGACTAGCAAATAAGCAGTATTTT
cdr3_aa: CASSGLANKQYF
clone_size: few
v_call: TRBV19
d_call: TRBD2
j_call: TRBJ2-3

cdr3_nt: TGTGCCAGCAGCCCGACAGAGAACACTGAAGCTTTCTTT
cdr3_aa: CASSPTENTEAFF
clone_size: -
v_call: TRBV7-3
d_call: -
j_call: TRBJ1-1

cdr3_nt: TGTGCCAGTAGTAGGGTAGCGGGATCCCTGTACACAGATACGCAGTATTTT
cdr3_aa: CASSRVAGSLYTDTQYF
clone_size: -
v_call: TRBV19
d_call: TRBD2
j_call: TRBJ2-3

cdr3_nt: TGCGGCGGGACAGTGAACACTGAAGCTTTCTTT
cdr3_aa: CGGTVNTEAFF
clone_size: -
v_call: TRBV20-1
d_call: TRBD1
j_call: TRBJ1-1

cdr3_nt: TGTGCCAGCAGCTTAGTTTTCAGGGACAGAAATGGCTACACCTTC
cdr3_aa: CASSLVFRDRNGYTF
clone_size: -
v_call: TRBV7-2
d_call: TRBD1
j_call: TRBJ1-2

cdr3_nt: TGTGCCAGCAGTAACCGGGACACCTTGAACACCGGGGAGCTGTTTTTT
cdr3_aa: CASSNRDTLNTGELFF
clone_size: -
v_call: TRBV5-6
d_call: -
j_call: TRBJ2-2

cdr3_nt: TGTGCTAGTGGTTTGAAAGGGGACTCAGAGCTCGAGCAGTACTTC
cdr3_aa: CASGLKGDSELEQYF
clone_size: -
v_call: TRBV12-5
d_call: -
j_call: TRBJ2-7

cdr3_nt: TGTGCCAGCAGGCCGGTTACGAACACTGAAGCTTTCTTT
cdr3_aa: CASRPVTNTEAFF
clone_size: few
v_call: TRBV6-5
d_call: -
j_call: TRBJ1-1

cdr3_nt: TGTGCCAGCAGTTTATCGCACTCTGGGCTGTATGGCTACACCTTC
cdr3_aa: CASSLSHSGLYGYTF
clone_size: -
v_call: TRBV27
d_call: -
j_call: TRBJ1-2

cdr3_nt: TGTGCCAGCAGCCCCGCCCCCTCCAGGGAAAGCATTCAGTACTTC
cdr3_aa: CASSPAPSRESIQYF
clone_size: -
v_call: TRBV7-8
d_call: -
j_call: TRBJ2-4

cdr3_nt: TGTGCCAGCAGCAAAAGGGGGGGGCCCTTTGGGAACACTGAAGCTTTCTTT
cdr3_aa: CASSKRGGPFGNTEAFF
clone_size: -
v_call: TRBV7-2
d_call: -
j_call: TRBJ1-1

cdr3_nt: TGTGCCAGCAGAGCGACTCTAGCGCGAGAGCAGTACTTC
cdr3_aa: CASRATLAREQYF
clone_size: -
v_call: TRBV6-6
d_call: -
j_call: TRBJ2-5

cdr3_nt: TGTGCCACCAGCAGAGGAGCGGGGGGCCCCTCTGGCGAGCAGTACTTC
cdr3_aa: CATSRGAGGPSGEQYF
clone_size: -
v_call: TRBV15
d_call: TRBD2
j_call: TRBJ2-7

cdr3_nt: TGTGCCAGCAGTAAATCGGGACAGAACTATGGCTACACCTTC
cdr3_aa: CASSKSGQNYGYTF
clone_size: -
v_call: TRBV6-6
d_call: TRBD1
j_call: TRBJ1-2

cdr3_nt: TGTGCCACCTCGAAAAGGGAGCGGAACATTCAGTACTTC
cdr3_aa: CATSKRERNIQYF
clone_size: -
v_call: TRBV2
d_call: -
j_call: TRBJ2-4

cdr3_nt: TGTGCCAGCAGCACCGACAGTGACTATGGCTACACCTTC
cdr3_aa: CASSTDSDYGYTF
clone_size: -
v_call: TRBV7-8
d_call: -
j_call: TRBJ1-2

cdr3_nt: TGTGCCAGCAGCTCCGGGACAGGAGACTACAATGAGCAGTTCTTC
cdr3_aa: CASSSGTGDYNEQFF
clone_size: -
v_call: TRBV11-1
d_call: TRBD1
j_call: TRBJ2-1